This TCR beta chain was recorded in a study of spatial heterogeneity in lung cancer. Study context: The average count in raw reads for each unique TCR and UMI combination exceeded nine appearances. Findings and caveats of the study: Among blood samples, ubiquitous expanded tumor TCRs appeared more at resection than at follow-up.

Every TCR cDNA molecule carried a tag that served as a unique molecular identifier. From the 5' RACE reads, TCRdb called clonotypes with MiXCR, one entry per CDR3 protein. The sample includes about 48,000 distinct CDR3 sequences, roughly 5% of them seen just once. To note about this clonotype: Its target is unknown. Relative to the germline gene, one junction end is altered; a read error may explain this.

As for time point: sample taken at primary tumor resection. Whole RNA from tumor, nontumor lung or frozen PBMC was sequenced unsorted. CDR1 and CDR2 (germline): MNHNS, SASEGT. This CDR3 region has 15 residues. This clonotype originated in a male donor with early-stage non-small cell lung cancer. The source was PBMCs, collected at surgery. The rearrangement uses TRBV6-1 and TRBJ2-2; D may correspond to TRBD1 or TRBD2 (5 bases each). The CDR3 here is CASSEAWGNAGELFF. In nucleotides, the CDR3 is TGTGCCAGCAGTGAAGCTTGGGGGAACGCCGGGGAGCTGTTTTTT.